Included here is one T cell receptor beta chain sequence, with context. Its antigen is as yet unknown. TCRdb recomputed calls from the RT-PCR reads with MiXCR, one row per CDR3 protein. The sample has more than 150,000 distinct CDR3 sequences; about 11% are singletons. This specimen comes from a study of response to subunit inactivated influenza vaccine. General study results and limits: Authors suggested each seasonal influenza vaccination recruits few new T cells.

Germline loops: CDR1 SGDLS, CDR2 YYNGEE. The length of the CDR3 is 13 residues. Between the trimmed V and J ends, which lost 3 bases and 0 bases, there was a span of 6 bases. The sequence was collected from a man between 45 and 75 years old who received an inactivated influenza vaccine. V gene TRBV9 combines with J gene TRBJ1-1; the D is unclear. The sample was CD8+ T cells sorted from PBMCs, taken 23 to 25 months after vaccination. The CDR3 DNA sequence: TGTGCCAGCAGCGAGGGTATGAACACTGAAGCTTTCTTT. This gives the protein CASSEGMNTEAFF.